The 15 T cell receptor beta chains given below trace back to one sample, sequenced in a study of cytomegalovirus exposure and HLA in healthy donors. The PCR was carried out with 60 Vbeta primers and 13 Jbeta primers. The repertoire was sequenced with immunoSEQ multiplex PCR; TCRdb's copy has only in-frame clones and lacks some. This table holds approximately 220,000 clones, over 80% found once. Sequenced: PBMCs. Source of these receptors: a boy aged 2-9 years in good health and CMV-seronegative.

This chain joins TRBV5-4 and TRBJ2-7, with TRBD1 identical over 7 bases. Unmatched junction bases numbered 4, after V lost 0 bases and J lost 4 bases. Germline V CDR1 and CDR2: SGHNT, YYREEE (reference sequence). The CDR3 is 14 amino acids. DNA of the CDR3: TGTGCCAGCAGCTTGGACAGGGGAAGATACGAGCAGTACTTC. This gives the protein CASSLDRGRYEQYF.

This clone was seen more than once but under ten times. The V gene is TRBV29-1, the J gene TRBJ1-2; 8 nucleotides match TRBD1. The CDR3 length is 14 residues. Per the germline V gene, CDR1 is SQVTM and CDR2 is ANQGSEA. The V gene end was trimmed by 5 bases and the J gene end by 6 bases; junction bases not matched to a gene: 11. The CDR3 coding sequence is TGCAGCGTTAATACTTTGGGACAGGTGGATGGCTACACCTTC. Its translation is CSVNTLGQVDGYTF.

This chain links TRBV11-2 with TRBJ2-1; D is unresolved. The V end was cut by 7 bases, the J end by 5 bases, with 6 bases between. Germline CDR1 and CDR2: SGHAT and FQNNGV. This CDR3 spans 11 amino acids. The CDR3 DNA sequence: TGTGCCAGCACTGACAACAATGAGCAGTTCTTC. This encodes CASTDNNEQFF.

This clone showed up just a few times. V and J are TRBV19 and TRBJ1-1; D is unclear. The CDR3 spans 12 residues. Germline loops: CDR1 LNHDA, CDR2 SQIVND (reference sequence). Trimming removed 7 bases from V and 1 base from J, with 7 bases in between. DNA of the CDR3: TGTGCCAGTAATGAGGGGAACACTGAAGCTTTCTTT. This codes for CASNEGNTEAFF.

This chain links TRBV27 with TRBJ2-3; D gene ambiguous. Germline V gene data show CDR1 as MNHEY and CDR2 as SMNVEV (reference sequence). This CDR3 spans 14 amino acids. The ends were cut back, 9 bases at V and 1 base at J, with 14 bases in the middle. CDR3 nucleotide sequence: TGTGCCAGTCTCTTGAGAGTGGGCACAGATACGCAGTATTTT. Its translation is CASLLRVGTDTQYF.

This chain joins TRBV20-1 and TRBJ1-2; unclear D gene. Germline CDR1 reads DFQATT; CDR2 reads SNEGSKA (reference sequence). The length of the CDR3 is 11 residues. The CDR3 loop is CRSGGDYGYTF. CDR3 bases: TGCAGGTCAGGAGGAGACTATGGCTACACCTTC.

The rearrangement joins TRBV30 to TRBJ2-3, with 7 bases matching TRBD1. The V and J ends lost 0 bases and 2 bases, in that order; junction bases with no gene match: 5. The CDR3 consists of 15 residues. CDR1 GTSNPN and CDR2 SVGIG come from the germline V gene (reference sequence). The DNA of the CDR3 is TGTGCCTGGAGTGTTACAGGGGCGCACACAGATACGCAGTATTTT. Its protein is CAWSVTGAHTDTQYF.

This rearrangement joins TRBV19 to TRBJ2-7; possible D gene TRBD1, 6 bases. V lost 1 base, J lost 3 bases, and 13 bases lay in between. The CDR3 sequence is 15 residues long. Per the germline V gene, CDR1 is LNHDA and CDR2 is SQIVND (reference sequence). CDR3 bases: TGTGCCAGTAGTATAGGGCAGGGGCGAGTCTACGAGCAGTACTTC. Translation: CASSIGQGRVYEQYF.

The chain combines TRBV9 with TRBJ2-1, with TRBD2 matching over 12 bases. In germline, CDR1 is SGDLS, CDR2 YYNGEE. V lost 3 bases, J lost 2 bases, and 9 bases stayed unmatched. This CDR3 region has 18 residues. CDR3 residues: CASSASGGAIWAYNEQFF. Written as DNA, the CDR3 is TGTGCCAGCAGCGCTAGCGGGGGGGCTATTTGGGCCTACAATGAGCAGTTCTTC.

The chain carries TRBV7-9 and TRBJ2-7, with a tentative D call TRBD2 (5 bases). This CDR3 spans 15 amino acids. CDR1 and CDR2 from the germline V gene are SEHNR and FQNEAQ (reference sequence). Trimming removed 3 bases at V and 6 bases at J, with 18 bases between. CDR3 DNA sequence: TGTGCCAGCAGCTTTAAGCTTGGAGTCGAGGGCGAGCAGTACTTC. This translates into CASSFKLGVEGEQYF.

The genes are TRBV21-1 and TRBJ2-7; the table assigns TRBD2, which was not confirmed against the DNA. TRBV21-1 is flagged as a pseudogene. The CDR3 runs 12 residues. The CDR3 DNA reads TGTAAGGGGGGGAATCAGGGCTACGAGCAGTACTTC. This translates into CKGGNQGYEQYF.

The V call is TRBV6-5, the J call TRBJ1-3; D remains unclear. The V end lost 2 bases, the J end lost 4 bases, and 9 bases lay between the germline ends. This CDR3 is 14 amino acids long. CDR1 MNHEY and CDR2 SVGAGI come from the germline V gene. The CDR3 region is CASSYREMGNTIYF. Written as DNA, the CDR3 is TGTGCCAGCAGTTACAGGGAGATGGGAAACACCATATATTTT.

This chain joins TRBV9 and TRBJ2-2; no clear D gene. Looked up from germline, CDR1 is SGDLS and CDR2 is YYNGEE. The CDR3 sequence is 15 residues long. V was trimmed by 0 bases and J by 2 bases, leaving 8 bases between them. Written as DNA, the CDR3 is TGTGCCAGCAGCGTAGTGGCGGAAAACACCGGGGAGCTGTTTTTT. The encoded protein is CASSVVAENTGELFF.

The chain recombines TRBV5-1 with TRBJ2-3, with 7 bases aligning to TRBD2. CDR1 is SGHRS, CDR2 YFSETQ, per germline. V gave up 4 bases and J gave up 2 bases; unmatched junction bases: 4. CDR3 length: 14 amino acids. The CDR3 loop is CASSPGTTTDTQYF. Written as DNA, the CDR3 is TGCGCCAGCAGCCCAGGGACTACCACAGATACGCAGTATTTT.

The chain joins TRBV27 to TRBJ1-1; 8 positions agree with TRBD1. The V segment lost 8 bases and the J segment 5 bases; nucleotides outside the gene matches: 4. Germline CDR1 is MNHEY and CDR2 is SMNVEV (reference sequence). The CDR3 runs to 12 residues. CDR3 residues: CASWTGLTEAFF. In nucleotides, the CDR3 is TGTGCCAGCTGGACAGGGTTGACTGAAGCTTTCTTT.